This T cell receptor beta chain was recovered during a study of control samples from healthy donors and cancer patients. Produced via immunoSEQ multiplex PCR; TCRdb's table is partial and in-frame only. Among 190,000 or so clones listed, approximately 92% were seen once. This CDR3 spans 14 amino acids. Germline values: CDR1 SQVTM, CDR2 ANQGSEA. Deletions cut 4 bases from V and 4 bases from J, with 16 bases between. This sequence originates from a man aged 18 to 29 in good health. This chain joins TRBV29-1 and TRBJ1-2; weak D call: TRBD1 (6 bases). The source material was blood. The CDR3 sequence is CSVGLGGGSYGYTF. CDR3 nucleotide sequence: TGCAGCGTTGGGCTTGGAGGGGGAAGCTATGGCTACACCTTC.